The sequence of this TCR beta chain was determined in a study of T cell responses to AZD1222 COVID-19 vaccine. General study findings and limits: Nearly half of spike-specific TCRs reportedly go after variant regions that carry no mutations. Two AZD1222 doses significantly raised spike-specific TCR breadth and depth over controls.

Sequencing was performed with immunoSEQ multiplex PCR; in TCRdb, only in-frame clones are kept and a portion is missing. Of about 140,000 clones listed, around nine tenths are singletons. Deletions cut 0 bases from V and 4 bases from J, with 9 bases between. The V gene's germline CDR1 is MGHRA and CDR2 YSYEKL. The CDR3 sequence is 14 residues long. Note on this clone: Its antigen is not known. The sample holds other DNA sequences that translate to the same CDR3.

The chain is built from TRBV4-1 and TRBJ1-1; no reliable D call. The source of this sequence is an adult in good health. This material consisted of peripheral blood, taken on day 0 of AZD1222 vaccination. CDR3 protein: CASSQDRAGTEAFF. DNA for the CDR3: TGCGCCAGCAGCCAAGATCGGGCGGGCACTGAAGCTTTCTTT.